This TCR beta chain was sequenced during a study of low-dose radiotherapy and immunotherapy resistance in tumors. Study-wide background: A total of 6.5 Gy was given to Cohort 1 as 0.5 Gy per fraction every 2 weeks. The study gave Cohort 2 1 Gy per fraction every two weeks, totaling 13 Gy over 26 weeks.

The germline V gene has CDR1 SQVTM and CDR2 ANQGSEA. CDR3 length: 14 amino acids. V was trimmed by 2 bases and J by 5 bases, leaving 14 bases between them. This clonotype has a count of ten or more. Gene-specific TRAV and TRBV primers were used for first-strand cDNA, covering alpha and beta chains. With a V-primer adapter and a constant-region primer, TCRs were amplified for 20 to 25 PCR cycles. TCRdb processed the reads anew with MiXCR; each CDR3 protein has one entry. Seen here are around 90,000 distinct CDR3 sequences, 15% to 20% observed once, and the top ten hold around 6.3%. Time point meaning: before trial treatment.

The receptor's source is a male donor with prostate cancer. Sequences were derived from PBMCs, sampled before treatment. The chain recombines TRBV29-1 with TRBJ2-3, with a weak D call TRBD1 (5 bases). CDR3: CSVERTPLGDTQYF. The CDR3 DNA sequence: TGCAGCGTTGAACGGACACCCCTTGGAGATACGCAGTATTTT.